These 13 T cell receptor beta chains were sequenced from one sample in a study of OX40 agonist ivuxolimab in advanced cancers. Sequencing used immunoSEQ multiplex PCR; TCRdb keeps in-frame clones, though not all of them. The sample includes about 64,000 clones, about four fifths of them seen just once. Sequenced material: CD4+ or CD8+ T cells sorted from blood, taken in a trial of the OX40 agonist ivuxolimab. These TCRs come from an adult with an advanced solid tumor such as melanoma, head and neck, liver or kidney cancer.

V and J are TRBV4-3 and TRBJ2-7; TRBD1 might be the D (6 bases). From germline, CDR1 is LGHNA and CDR2 YSLEER. The CDR3 runs to 15 residues. The V gene lost 2 bases and the J gene lost 2 bases, with 13 bases spanning the gap. The CDR3 DNA reads as TGCGCCAGCAGCCAATCTACCGGACAGCCCTACGAGCAGTACTTC. Amino acids: CASSQSTGQPYEQYF.

The V gene is TRBV30, the J gene TRBJ1-2; TRBD1 matches at 8 bases. Germline lookup yields CDR1 GTSNPN and CDR2 SVGIG (reference sequence). CDR3 length: 15 residues. V lost 2 bases, J lost 8 bases, and 13 bases stayed unmatched. CDR3: CAWSLLQGARRGYTF. CDR3 sequence (DNA): TGTGCCTGGAGTCTACTGCAGGGGGCGAGGAGAGGCTACACCTTC.

This clone was seen a few times. V and J are TRBV5-4 and TRBJ1-1, with a weak D call TRBD1 (6 bases). Germline assignment: CDR1 SGHNT and CDR2 YYREEE (reference sequence). V was pared by 4 bases and J by 1 base, with 11 bases between. This CDR3 has 14 residues. The CDR3 DNA reads as TGTGCCAGCAGCCCGGACAGTGCGAACACTGAAGCTTTCTTT. It encodes CASSPDSANTEAFF. The full variable domain, in which reference TRBV5-4 and TRBJ1-1 provide the parts outside the CDR3, is ETGVTQSPTHLIKTRGQQVTLRCSSQSGHNTVSWYQQALGQGPQFIFQYYREEENGRGNFPPRFSGLQFPNYSSELNVNALELDDSALYLCASSPDSANTEAFFGQGTRLTVV.

This rearrangement joins TRBV30 to TRBJ2-5, with D possibly being TRBD1 (6 bases). Trimming cost V 2 bases and J 7 bases, with 14 bases left between them. The CDR3 is 13 amino acids. CDR1 and CDR2 from the germline V gene are GTSNPN and SVGIG (reference sequence). The CDR3 here is CAWSTTGLGTQYF. The CDR3 DNA reads TGTGCCTGGAGTACAACAGGGCTGGGGACCCAGTACTTC.

Written as DNA, the CDR3 is TGTGCCAGTAGTATGAGGGCGCAGGAGACCCAGTACTTC. This codes for CASSMRAQETQYF. The chain combines TRBV19 with TRBJ2-5, with D maybe TRBD2 (5 bases). This CDR3 is 13 amino acids long. V lost 3 bases and J lost 5, with 10 bases in between. Germline V gives CDR1 LNHDA, CDR2 SQIVND (reference sequence). The variable domain in full, completed from reference TRBV19 and TRBJ2-5, reads DGGITQSPKYLFRKEGQNVTLSCEQNLNHDAMYWYRQDPGQGLRLIYYSQIVNDFQKGDIAEGYSVSREKKESFPLTVTSAQKNPTAFYLCASSMRAQETQYFGPGTRLLVL.

The chain uses TRBV6-1 and TRBJ1-2; 8 positions match TRBD1. Germline assignment: CDR1 MNHNS and CDR2 SASEGT. Losses at the gene ends were 4 bases for V and 6 bases for J; bases not matched to a gene: 10. The CDR3 totals 15 residues. CDR3 sequence: CASSVGDRRGDGYTF. CDR3 sequence (DNA): TGTGCCAGCAGTGTAGGGGACAGGAGGGGCGATGGCTACACCTTC.

The chain combines TRBV6-1 with TRBJ2-5, with D tentatively TRBD2 (5 bases). This CDR3 comprises 13 residues. Trimming took 6 bases from V and 5 from J, leaving 13 bases between them. Looked up from germline, CDR1 is MNHNS and CDR2 is SASEGT. CDR3 nucleotides: TGTGCCAGCAGCGTCACTAGTATGGAGACCCAGTACTTC. Residues: CASSVTSMETQYF.

The chain recombines TRBV6-1 with TRBJ2-1, with D unresolved. Germline V gives CDR1 MNHNS, CDR2 SASEGT. V lost 3 bases, J lost 7 bases, and 7 bases lay in between. This CDR3 is built from 12 residues. The CDR3 is CASSDIGNEQFF. The CDR3 nucleotides are TGTGCCAGCAGTGACATCGGAAATGAGCAGTTCTTC.

The V call is TRBV2, the J call TRBJ2-1; possible D gene TRBD2, 6 bases. The V gene's germline CDR1 is SNHLY and CDR2 FYNNEI. The V end was cut by 3 bases, the J end by 0 bases, with 9 bases between. The CDR3 covers 15 residues. For the CDR3, the DNA is TGTGCCAGCAGTGACGAGCGGGTCTCCTACAATGAGCAGTTCTTC. It translates to CASSDERVSYNEQFF. Combining the CDR3 with reference TRBV2 and TRBJ2-1 gives the whole variable domain EPEVTQTPSHQVTQMGQEVILRCVPISNHLYFYWYRQILGQKVEFLVSFYNNEISEKSEIFDDQFSVERPDGSNFTLKIRSTKLEDSAMYFCASSDERVSYNEQFFGPGTRLTVL.

The chain employs TRBV27 and TRBJ1-5; 8 nucleotides agree with TRBD1. Unmatched junction bases numbered 5, after V lost 5 bases and J lost 5 bases. The CDR3 runs 14 residues. The V gene's germline CDR1 is MNHEY and CDR2 SMNVEV (reference sequence). The CDR3 bases are TGTGCCAGCAGTCTGCAGGGGGCTTATCAGCCCCAGCATTTT. Translating it yields CASSLQGAYQPQHF.

This clone was observed a handful of times. The rearrangement joins TRBV5-1 to TRBJ2-5, with 16 nucleotides matching TRBD2. The V gene end was trimmed by 4 bases and the J gene end by 5 bases; junction bases not matched to a gene: 5. The length of the CDR3 is 16 residues. Germline V gives CDR1 SGHRS, CDR2 YFSETQ. The CDR3 DNA follows: TGCGCCAGCAGCCACGGGACTAGCGGGGGGGCGGAGACCCAGTACTTC. As protein: CASSHGTSGGAETQYF.

The rearrangement uses TRBV19 and TRBJ1-2; maybe TRBD1 (5 bases). The germline CDR1 and CDR2 sequences are LNHDA and SQIVND (reference sequence). V lost 6 bases and J lost 0, with 20 bases in between. This CDR3 spans 17 amino acids. This CDR3 reads CASRTPPGLTSNYGYTF. CDR3 DNA: TGTGCCAGTAGGACGCCTCCAGGGTTAACATCTAACTATGGCTACACCTTC. Looking up the rest from reference TRBV19 and TRBJ1-2 gives the full variable domain: DGGITQSPKYLFRKEGQNVTLSCEQNLNHDAMYWYRQDPGQGLRLIYYSQIVNDFQKGDIAEGYSVSREKKESFPLTVTSAQKNPTAFYLCASRTPPGLTSNYGYTFGSGTRLTVV.

The CDR3: CSVALAGAGANVLTF. CDR3 DNA sequence: TGCAGCGTGGCACTAGCGGGAGCTGGGGCCAACGTCCTGACTTTC. The chain couples TRBV29-1 to TRBJ2-6; 11 positions agree with TRBD2. Trimming at V came to 6 bases and at J to 2 bases, leaving 3 bases not matched to a gene. This CDR3 has 15 residues. The germline gives CDR1 SQVTM, CDR2 ANQGSEA. The variable domain in full, completed from reference TRBV29-1 and TRBJ2-6, reads SAVISQKPSRDICQRGTSLTIQCQVDSQVTMMFWYRQQPGQSLTLIATANQGSEATYESGFVIDKFPISRPNLTFSTLTVSNMSPEDSSIYLCSVALAGAGANVLTFGAGSRLTVL.